Listed below are T cell receptor beta chains from one sample, sequenced in a study of blood T cell repertoires in COVID-19. TCRdb's table, derived via immunoSEQ multiplex PCR, lists solely in-frame clones and lacks some. The table has some 110,000 clones, around three quarters seen once. Sequencing was performed on peripheral blood. These receptors all stem from a man between 70 and 80 years old with acute or convalescent COVID-19. The CDR3 runs from the conserved cysteine through the conserved F or W. A D gene is named only where the DNA matches it firmly. Some rows mark clone size as missing; the rest say once, few, many or name a class of expanded clone.

TRBD1,TRBV10-3,TRBJ1-2,NA,CAINDRANYGYTF,TGTGCCATCAATGACAGGGCAAACTATGGCTACACCTTC
NA,TRBV28,TRBJ1-1,NA,CASTGVRPRAFF,TGTGCCAGCACCGGGGTCAGGCCTAGGGCTTTCTTT
NA,TRBV7-2,TRBJ2-7,once,CASSFERSAYEQYF,TGTGCCAGCAGCTTTGAAAGGAGTGCCTACGAGCAGTACTTC
NA,TRBV3-1/TRBV3-2,TRBJ2-7,NA,CASRPGSSYEQYF,TGTGCCAGCAGACCCGGGAGCTCCTACGAGCAGTACTTC
TRBD1,TRBV6-5,TRBJ1-2,NA,CASKGTGANYGYTF,TGTGCCAGCAAAGGGACAGGGGCTAACTATGGCTACACCTTC
NA,TRBV28,TRBJ2-3,NA,CASSLVGRGADTQYF,TGTGCCAGCAGTTTAGTCGGGAGAGGGGCAGATACGCAGTATTTT
TRBD2,TRBV7-6,TRBJ2-2,NA,CASSSEPAGGGTGELFF,TGTGCCAGCAGCTCAGAACCGGCGGGAGGGGGCACCGGGGAGCTGTTTTTT
NA,TRBV7-2,TRBJ1-1,few,CASSQTPGHLTEAFF,TGTGCCAGCAGCCAAACTCCGGGACACTTGACTGAAGCTTTCTTT
TRBD2,TRBV18,TRBJ2-7,NA,CASSPTQAGTAYEQYF,TGTGCCAGCTCACCCACGCAAGCGGGAACCGCCTACGAGCAGTACTTC
NA,TRBV2,TRBJ1-2,NA,CASSEDRGTYGYTF,TGTGCCAGCAGTGAAGATAGGGGGACCTATGGCTACACCTTC
TRBD2,TRBV24-1,TRBJ2-1,NA,CATSDAGLAINEQFF,TGTGCCACCAGTGATGCGGGACTAGCGATCAATGAGCAGTTCTTC
NA,TRBV30,TRBJ2-7,NA,CAWTTGDYEQYF,TGTGCCTGGACCACCGGGGACTACGAGCAGTACTTC
TRBD1,TRBV7-8,TRBJ2-4,NA,CASSNLPGQGMGLAKNIQYF,TGTGCCAGCAGCAACCTTCCGGGACAGGGGATGGGGCTAGCCAAAAACATTCAGTACTTC
NA,TRBV7-6,TRBJ1-5,once,CASSSMSGSNQPQHF,TGTGCCAGCAGCTCCATGTCGGGTAGCAATCAGCCCCAGCATTTT
TRBD1,TRBV19,TRBJ1-2,once,CASDRTGQGYGYTF,TGTGCCAGTGACCGAACGGGACAGGGCTATGGCTACACCTTC
TRBD1,TRBV4-1,TRBJ2-3,NA,CASSQGQGSTDTQYF,TGCGCCAGCAGCCAAGGACAGGGCAGCACAGATACGCAGTATTTT
NA,TRBV28,TRBJ1-5,NA,CASIPAGFNQPQHF,TGTGCCAGCATCCCGGCGGGCTTTAATCAGCCCCAGCATTTT
NA,TRBV18,TRBJ1-3,NA,CASSPNSGNTIYF,TGTGCCAGCTCTCCTAACTCTGGAAACACCATATATTTT
TRBD1,TRBV15,TRBJ2-3,few,CATSRAPRQGLPDTQYF,TGTGCCACCAGCAGAGCCCCGCGACAGGGCCTGCCAGATACGCAGTATTTT
NA,TRBV24-1,TRBJ2-6,NA,CATSDLIGQYSGANVLTF,TGTGCCACCAGTGATTTGATTGGACAGTACTCTGGGGCCAACGTCCTGACTTTC
TRBD1,TRBV30,TRBJ1-1,NA,CAWSVTGGGTEAFF,TGTGCCTGGAGTGTTACAGGGGGCGGAACTGAAGCTTTCTTT
NA,TRBV30,TRBJ2-1,NA,CAWSHGHHNEQFF,TGTGCCTGGAGTCATGGACACCACAATGAGCAGTTCTTC